This T cell receptor (beta chain) was identified in a study of CD8 T cells in ankylosing spondylitis. Overall study findings and caveats: Reportedly, matched ankylosing spondylitis synovial fluid was significantly enriched for disease-linked clones.

CDR1 is SGHDT and CDR2 is YYEEEE in the germline V gene. V gave up 3 bases and J gave up 4 bases; unmatched junction bases: 7. The CDR3 consists of 15 residues. The table lists this clonotype with a few counts. Its antigen is not identified. TCRdb called the 5' RACE reads again in MiXCR, with one record for every CDR3 protein. The top ten hold about 15% of the sample, which has 150,000 to 200,000 distinct CDR3 sequences, roughly 13% seen once. V is TRBV5-6 and J is TRBJ2-7; 10 nucleotides align to TRBD1. The sequence was collected from a male donor with ankylosing spondylitis or in good health (not recorded which). The source material was blood, either unsorted or a sorted T cell fraction (not recorded which). The CDR3 DNA reads as TGTGCCAGCAGCTGGCCCGGGACAGGGGTTTACGAGCAGTACTTC. Its translation is CASSWPGTGVYEQYF. Variable domain in full (rest from reference TRBV5-6 and TRBJ2-7): DAGVTQSPTHLIKTRGQQVTLRCSPKSGHDTVSWYQQALGQGPQFIFQYYEEEERQRGNFPDRFSGHQFPNYSSELNVNALLLGDSALYLCASSWPGTGVYEQYFGPGTRLTVT.